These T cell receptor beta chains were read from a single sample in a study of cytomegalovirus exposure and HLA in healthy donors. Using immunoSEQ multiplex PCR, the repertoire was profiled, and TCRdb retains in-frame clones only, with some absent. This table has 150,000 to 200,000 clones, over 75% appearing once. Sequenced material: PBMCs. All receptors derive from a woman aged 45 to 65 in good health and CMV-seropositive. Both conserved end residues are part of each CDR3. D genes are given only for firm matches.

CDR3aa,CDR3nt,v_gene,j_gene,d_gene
CATQWRQGNQPQHF,TGTGCCACCCAGTGGAGACAGGGGAATCAGCCCCAGCATTTT,TRBV6-1,TRBJ1-5,TRBD1
CATSREDLWAPEAFF,TGTGCCACCAGCAGAGAGGATCTTTGGGCACCTGAAGCTTTCTTT,TRBV15,TRBJ1-1,.
CASSDHRGRNEQFF,TGTGCCAGCAGTGACCACAGGGGGCGGAATGAGCAGTTCTTC,TRBV25-1,TRBJ2-1,TRBD1
CASSWDRYSGSPLHF,TGTGCCAGCAGCTGGGACAGGTATTCTGGTTCACCCCTCCACTTT,TRBV27,TRBJ1-6,TRBD1
CASSFGAGDTQETQYF,TGCGCCAGCAGCTTCGGGGCGGGGGATACACAAGAGACCCAGTACTTC,TRBV5-1,TRBJ2-5,TRBD2
CAIGLAGKSLAKNIQYF,TGTGCCATCGGACTAGCGGGCAAAAGCTTAGCCAAAAACATTCAGTACTTC,TRBV27,TRBJ2-4,TRBD2
CAWSPGGDTQYF,TGTGCCTGGAGTCCCGGCGGGGATACGCAGTATTTT,TRBV30,TRBJ2-3,.
CASRPERQSYEQYF,TGTGCCAGTCGACCGGAACGACAGTCCTACGAGCAGTACTTC,TRBV19,TRBJ2-7,.
CASSQLTGAPGGEKLFF,TGCGCCAGCAGCCAGCTTACTGGGGCCCCGGGAGGGGAAAAACTGTTTTTT,TRBV4-3,TRBJ1-4,.
CASSEVGTLEAFF,TGTGCCAGCAGTGAAGTTGGGACACTTGAAGCTTTCTTT,TRBV25-1,TRBJ1-1,.
CASSFRQGVETQYF,TGTGCCAGCAGTTTCCGGCAGGGGGTAGAGACCCAGTACTTC,TRBV28,TRBJ2-5,TRBD1